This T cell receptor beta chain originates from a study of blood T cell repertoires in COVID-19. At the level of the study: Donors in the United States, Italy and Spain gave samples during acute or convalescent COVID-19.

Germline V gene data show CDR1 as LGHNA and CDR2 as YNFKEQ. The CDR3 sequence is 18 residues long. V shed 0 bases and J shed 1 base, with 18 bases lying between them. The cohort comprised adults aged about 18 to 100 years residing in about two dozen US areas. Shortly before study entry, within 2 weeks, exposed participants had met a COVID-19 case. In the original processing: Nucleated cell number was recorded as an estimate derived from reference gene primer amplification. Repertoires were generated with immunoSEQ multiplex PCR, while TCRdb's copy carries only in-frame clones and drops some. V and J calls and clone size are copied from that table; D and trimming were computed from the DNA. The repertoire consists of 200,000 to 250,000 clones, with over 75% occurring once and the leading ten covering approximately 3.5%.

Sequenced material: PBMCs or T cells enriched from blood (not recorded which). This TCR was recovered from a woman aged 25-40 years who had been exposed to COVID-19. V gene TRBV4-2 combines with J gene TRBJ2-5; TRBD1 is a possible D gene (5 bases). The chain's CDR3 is CASSQDWGSSQTQETQYF. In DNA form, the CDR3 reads TGTGCCAGCAGCCAAGATTGGGGCTCCTCCCAAACCCAAGAGACCCAGTACTTC.